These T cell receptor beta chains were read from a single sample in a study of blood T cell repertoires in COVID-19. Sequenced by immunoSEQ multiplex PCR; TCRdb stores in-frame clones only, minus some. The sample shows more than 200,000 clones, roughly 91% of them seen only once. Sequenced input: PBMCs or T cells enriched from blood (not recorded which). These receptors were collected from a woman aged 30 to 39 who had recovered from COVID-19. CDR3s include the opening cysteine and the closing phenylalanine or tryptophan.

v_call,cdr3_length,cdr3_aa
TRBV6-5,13,CASNGGSNTEAFF
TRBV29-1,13,CSVEGQEDYEQYF
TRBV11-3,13,CASSLESSDTQYF
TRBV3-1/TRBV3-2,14,CASSPSIGTGELFF
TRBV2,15,CASRPNTGVGNTIYF
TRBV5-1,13,CASKGQVGTEAFF
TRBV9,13,CASSLSTDYGYTF
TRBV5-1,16,CASSLTAGGAYTEAFF
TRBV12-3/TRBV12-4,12,CASSTGTGGYTF
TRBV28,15,CASSLIQGSNQPQHF
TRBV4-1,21,CASSQDIWYRGNSYSNQPQHF
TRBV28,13,CASSQTGFNGYTF
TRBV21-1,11,CASSGPHEQYF
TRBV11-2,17,CASSLDLGRSRGEKLFF
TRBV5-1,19,CASSIRQFYQVSDTGELFF
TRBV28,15,CASTRDRGPNTEAFF
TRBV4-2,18,CASSQDLTGTGIYNEQFF
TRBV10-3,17,CAISESGTGAKNTEAFF
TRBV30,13,CAWSSSGNQPQHF
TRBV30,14,CAWSPGTAVSPLHF
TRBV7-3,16,CASSPTGLAVYNEQFF
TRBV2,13,CASSELQAVKLFF
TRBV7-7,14,CASSLRTDTGELFF
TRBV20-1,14,CSASGTQQNYGYIF
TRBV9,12,CASSDPGGGYTF
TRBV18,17,CASSPPRGSGQNTEAFF
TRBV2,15,CASRVAGTSYNEQFF
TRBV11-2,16,CASSPLGGGGTYEQYF
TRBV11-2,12,CASSLVSYEQYF
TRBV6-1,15,CASSDPGGPPNEQFF
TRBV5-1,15,CASSMGRQAAYEQYF
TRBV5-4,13,CASSLVATDTQYF
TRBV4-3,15,CASSPLGTYNYGYTF
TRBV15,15,CATSSTGTSHNEQFF
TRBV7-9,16,CASSSAGRLNTGELFF
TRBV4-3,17,CASSQIGSQGLTGELFF
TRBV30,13,CAWSLGSNQPQHF
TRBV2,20,CASSVLGLAGLLSSYNEQFF
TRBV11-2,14,CASSRDRYQETQYF
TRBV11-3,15,CASSPGGTSTDTQYF
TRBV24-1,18,CATSNRDRGHLEDQPQHF
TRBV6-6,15,CASTTSQGGNAEAFF
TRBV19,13,CASSIDFGQVGFF
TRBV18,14,CASSQGQGQTEAFF
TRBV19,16,CASSPGGTNGNYGYTF
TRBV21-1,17,CASSKPGQGVRSYEQYF
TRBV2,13,CASSDGRYNEQFF
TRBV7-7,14,CASSPGTGVNEQYF
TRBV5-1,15,CASSPTTGKDTEAFF
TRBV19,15,CASTTSRGINYGYTF
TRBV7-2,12,CASSQPGYGYTF
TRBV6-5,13,CASSVQEYNEQFF
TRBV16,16,CASSHPVQGIGDTQYF
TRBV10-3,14,CAISSAGQGYGYTF
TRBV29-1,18,CSVELARAAASSYNEQFF
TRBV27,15,CASSLLSILPPEPFF
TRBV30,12,CAWAGLDYGYTF
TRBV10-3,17,CAISHNIAGEQDNEQFF
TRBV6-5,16,CASSYSSEESGNTIYF
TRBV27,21,CASSKTVSGTLRTPHTDTQYF